This TCR beta chain came from a study of cytomegalovirus exposure and HLA in healthy donors. Points on this clone: Its antigen is undetermined.

Overall study results and limits: Using the classifier, cytomegalovirus status was reportedly diagnosed with high specificity and sensitivity.

The V end lost 5 bases, the J end lost 2 bases, and 18 bases lay between the germline ends. Germline V gene data show CDR1 as MDHEN and CDR2 as SYDVKM. The CDR3 sequence is 16 residues long. The PCR ran on 60 Vbeta and 13 Jbeta primers. Only in-frame clones appear in the TCRdb table, and some are missing; sequencing was by immunoSEQ multiplex PCR. This listing includes 100,000 to 150,000 clones. This clonotype was obtained from a man younger than 45 in good health and CMV-seronegative. The sample taken for sequencing was PBMCs. J is TRBJ1-1 and V is TRBV28, with D tentatively TRBD1 (6 bases). CDR3 coding DNA: TGTGCCAGCAGTCCCAACAAGTGGGGGCGCAACACTGAAGCTTTCTTT. This translates into CASSPNKWGRNTEAFF.